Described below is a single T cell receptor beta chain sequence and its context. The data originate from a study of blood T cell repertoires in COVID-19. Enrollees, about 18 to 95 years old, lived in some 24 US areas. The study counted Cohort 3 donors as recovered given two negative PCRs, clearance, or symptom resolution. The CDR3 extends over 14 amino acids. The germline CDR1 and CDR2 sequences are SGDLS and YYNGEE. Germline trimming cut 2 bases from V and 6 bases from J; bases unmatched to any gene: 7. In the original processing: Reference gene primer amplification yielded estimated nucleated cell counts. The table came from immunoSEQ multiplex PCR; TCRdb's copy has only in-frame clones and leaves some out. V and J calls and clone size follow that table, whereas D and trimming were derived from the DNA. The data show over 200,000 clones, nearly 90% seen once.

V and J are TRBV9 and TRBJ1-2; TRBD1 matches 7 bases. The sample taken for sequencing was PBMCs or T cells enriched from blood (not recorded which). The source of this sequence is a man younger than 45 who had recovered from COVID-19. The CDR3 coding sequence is TGTGCCAGCAGCGTTGCCCCAGGGGGGAATGGCTACACCTTC. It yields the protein CASSVAPGGNGYTF.